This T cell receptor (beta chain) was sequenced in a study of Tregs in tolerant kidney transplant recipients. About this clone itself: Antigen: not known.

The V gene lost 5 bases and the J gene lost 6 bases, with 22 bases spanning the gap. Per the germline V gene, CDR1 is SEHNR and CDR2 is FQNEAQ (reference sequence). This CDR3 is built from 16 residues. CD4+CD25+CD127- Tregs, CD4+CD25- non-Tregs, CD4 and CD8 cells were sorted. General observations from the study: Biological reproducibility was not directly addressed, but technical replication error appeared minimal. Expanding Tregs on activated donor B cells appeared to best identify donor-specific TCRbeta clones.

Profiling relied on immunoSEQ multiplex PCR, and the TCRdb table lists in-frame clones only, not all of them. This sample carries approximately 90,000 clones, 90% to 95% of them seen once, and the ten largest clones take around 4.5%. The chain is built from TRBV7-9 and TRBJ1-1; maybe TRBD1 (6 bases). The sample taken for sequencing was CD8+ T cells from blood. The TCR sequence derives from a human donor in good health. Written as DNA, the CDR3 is TGTGCCAGCAGCCTTCCCCCCAGGGGCCGGGTCGCTGAAGCTTTCTTT. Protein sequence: CASSLPPRGRVAEAFF.